This T cell receptor (beta chain) is from a study of cytomegalovirus exposure and HLA in healthy donors. PCR involved 60 Vbeta and 13 Jbeta primers. Here immunoSEQ multiplex PCR was the method, and the copy in TCRdb shows in-frame clones only, minus some. The data contain 170,000 or so clones, around 83% of them singletons. The junction had 4 bases not matched to a gene; V was cut back by 1 base and J by 2 bases. From germline, CDR1 is MNHEY and CDR2 SVGAGI. The CDR3 consists of 15 residues. The clonotype was recovered from a man between 50 and 59 years old in good health and CMV-seronegative. This chain connects TRBV6-5 to TRBJ2-7, with 8 bases that match TRBD2. The material sequenced was PBMCs. CDR3 loop: CASSYYSGGPYEQYF. The CDR3 bases are TGTGCCAGCAGTTACTACAGCGGGGGCCCCTACGAGCAGTACTTC.